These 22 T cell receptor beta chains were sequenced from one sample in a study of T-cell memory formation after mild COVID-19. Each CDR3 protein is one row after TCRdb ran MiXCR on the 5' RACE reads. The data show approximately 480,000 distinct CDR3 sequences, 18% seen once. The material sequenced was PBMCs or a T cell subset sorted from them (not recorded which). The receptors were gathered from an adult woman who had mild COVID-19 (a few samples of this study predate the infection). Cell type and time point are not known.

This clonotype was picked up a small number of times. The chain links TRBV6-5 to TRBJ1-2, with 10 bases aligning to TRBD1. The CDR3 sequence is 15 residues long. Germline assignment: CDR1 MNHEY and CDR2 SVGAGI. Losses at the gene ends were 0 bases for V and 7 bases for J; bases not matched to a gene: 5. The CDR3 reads CASSYSSRDRGGYTF. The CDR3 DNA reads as TGTGCCAGCAGTTACTCGTCCCGGGACAGGGGTGGCTACACCTTC.

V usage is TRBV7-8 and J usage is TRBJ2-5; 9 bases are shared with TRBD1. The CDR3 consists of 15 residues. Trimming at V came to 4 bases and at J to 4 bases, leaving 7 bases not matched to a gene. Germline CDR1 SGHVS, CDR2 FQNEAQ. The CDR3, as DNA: TGTGCCAGCAGCTGGACGGGACAGGGTGGAGAGACCCAGTACTTC. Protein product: CASSWTGQGGETQYF.

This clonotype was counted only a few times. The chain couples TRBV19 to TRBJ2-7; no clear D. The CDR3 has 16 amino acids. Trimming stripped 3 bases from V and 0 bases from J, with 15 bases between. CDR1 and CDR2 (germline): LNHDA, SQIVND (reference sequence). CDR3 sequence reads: CASSIGPAPTSYEQYF. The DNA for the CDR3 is TGTGCCAGTAGTATTGGCCCAGCTCCCACCTCCTACGAGCAGTACTTC.

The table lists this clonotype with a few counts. In DNA, the CDR3 is TGTGCCAGCAGCGACTTAGGACAGAACTATGGCTACACCTTC. Its translation is CASSDLGQNYGYTF. The rearrangement links TRBV7-2 to TRBJ1-2; the D gene is possibly TRBD1 (6 bases). The germline V gene encodes CDR1 SGHTA and CDR2 FQGNSA. This CDR3 region has 14 residues. Trimming stripped 5 bases from V and 2 bases from J, with 12 bases between.

This chain's CDR3 is CASSPSEGGADEQFF. The CDR3 nucleotides are TGCGCCAGCAGCCCCTCTGAAGGGGGGGCCGATGAGCAGTTCTTC. The genes are TRBV5-1 and TRBJ2-1; D possibly corresponds to TRBD2 (7 bases). Trimming removed 4 bases at V and 8 bases at J, with 19 bases between. This CDR3 spans 15 amino acids. Germline V gene data show CDR1 as SGHRS and CDR2 as YFSETQ.

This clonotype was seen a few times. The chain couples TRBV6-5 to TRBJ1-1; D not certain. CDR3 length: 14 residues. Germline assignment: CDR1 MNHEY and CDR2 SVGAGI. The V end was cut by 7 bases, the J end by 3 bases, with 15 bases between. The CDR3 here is CASTRVRYDTEAFF. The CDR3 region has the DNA TGTGCCAGCACCCGAGTGAGGTATGACACTGAAGCTTTCTTT.

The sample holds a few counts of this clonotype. The CDR3 here is CASSGQGVNEQYF. The CDR3 DNA is TGTGCCAGCTCCGGACAGGGGGTGAACGAGCAGTACTTC. V usage is TRBV18 and J usage is TRBJ2-7; 10 nucleotides align to TRBD1. After removal of 6 bases from V and 5 bases from J, the junction contained 4 bases not matched to a gene. Germline loops: CDR1 KGHSH, CDR2 LQKENI. The CDR3 has 13 residues.

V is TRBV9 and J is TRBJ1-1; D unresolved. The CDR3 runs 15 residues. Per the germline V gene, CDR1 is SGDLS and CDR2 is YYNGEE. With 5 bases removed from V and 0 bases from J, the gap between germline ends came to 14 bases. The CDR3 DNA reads TGTGCCAGCAGGAAAGGAGGTTCAATGAACACTGAAGCTTTCTTT. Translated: CASRKGGSMNTEAFF.

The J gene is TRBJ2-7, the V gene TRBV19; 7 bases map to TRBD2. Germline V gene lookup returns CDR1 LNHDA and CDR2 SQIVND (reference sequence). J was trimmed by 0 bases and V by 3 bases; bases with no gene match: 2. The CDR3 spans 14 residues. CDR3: CASSITGGSYEQYF. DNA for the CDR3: TGTGCCAGTAGTATTACGGGGGGCTCCTACGAGCAGTACTTC.

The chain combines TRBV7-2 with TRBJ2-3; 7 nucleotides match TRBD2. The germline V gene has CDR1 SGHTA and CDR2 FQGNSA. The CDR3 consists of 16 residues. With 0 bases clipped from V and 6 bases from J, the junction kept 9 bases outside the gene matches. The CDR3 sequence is CASSLATSIPRDTQYF. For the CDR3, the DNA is TGTGCCAGCAGCTTAGCGACTAGCATACCCCGGGATACGCAGTATTTT.

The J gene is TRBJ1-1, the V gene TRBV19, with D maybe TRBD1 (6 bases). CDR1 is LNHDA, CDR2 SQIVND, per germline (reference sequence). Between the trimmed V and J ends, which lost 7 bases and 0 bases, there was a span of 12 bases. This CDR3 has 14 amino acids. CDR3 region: CASNGQFMNTEAFF. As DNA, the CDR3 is TGTGCCAGTAATGGACAGTTCATGAACACTGAAGCTTTCTTT.

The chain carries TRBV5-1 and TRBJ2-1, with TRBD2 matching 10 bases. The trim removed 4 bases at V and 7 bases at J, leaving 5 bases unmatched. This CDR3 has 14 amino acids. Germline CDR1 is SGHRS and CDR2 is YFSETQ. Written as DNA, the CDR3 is TGCGCCAGCAGCACAGCGGGAGGGGGGAATGAGCAGTTCTTC. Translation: CASSTAGGGNEQFF.

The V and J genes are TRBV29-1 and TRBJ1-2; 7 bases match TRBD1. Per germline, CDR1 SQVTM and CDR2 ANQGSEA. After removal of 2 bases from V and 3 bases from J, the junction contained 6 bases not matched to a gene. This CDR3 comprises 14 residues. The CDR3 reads CSVELGGLDYGYTF. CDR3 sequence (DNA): TGCAGCGTTGAACTAGGGGGCTTGGACTATGGCTACACCTTC.

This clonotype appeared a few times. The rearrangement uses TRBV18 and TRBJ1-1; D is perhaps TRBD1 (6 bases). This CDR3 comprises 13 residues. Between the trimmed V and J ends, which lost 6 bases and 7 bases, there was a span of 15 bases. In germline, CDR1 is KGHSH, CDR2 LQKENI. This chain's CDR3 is CASSEGGKIEAFF. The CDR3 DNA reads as TGTGCCAGCTCCGAGGGGGGTAAGATTGAAGCTTTCTTT.

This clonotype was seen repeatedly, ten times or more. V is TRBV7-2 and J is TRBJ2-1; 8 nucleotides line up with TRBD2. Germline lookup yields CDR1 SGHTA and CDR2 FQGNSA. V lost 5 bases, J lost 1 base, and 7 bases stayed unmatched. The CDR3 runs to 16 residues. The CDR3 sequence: CASSKSGGYSYNEQFF. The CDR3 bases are TGTGCCAGCAGCAAGAGCGGGGGTTATTCCTACAATGAGCAGTTCTTC.

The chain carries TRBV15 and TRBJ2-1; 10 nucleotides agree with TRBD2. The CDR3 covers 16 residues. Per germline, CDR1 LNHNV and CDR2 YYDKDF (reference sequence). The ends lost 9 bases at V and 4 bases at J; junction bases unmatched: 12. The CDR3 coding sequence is TGTGCCACGATGAAATTACCTAGCGGGGGATACAATGAGCAGTTCTTC. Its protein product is CATMKLPSGGYNEQFF.

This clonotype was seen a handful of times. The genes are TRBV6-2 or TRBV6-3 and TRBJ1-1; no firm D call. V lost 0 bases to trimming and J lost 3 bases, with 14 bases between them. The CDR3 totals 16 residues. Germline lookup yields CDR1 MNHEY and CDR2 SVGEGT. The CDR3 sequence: CASSYSRTGRDTEAFF. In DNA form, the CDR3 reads TGTGCCAGCAGTTACTCGAGGACGGGGAGGGACACTGAAGCTTTCTTT.

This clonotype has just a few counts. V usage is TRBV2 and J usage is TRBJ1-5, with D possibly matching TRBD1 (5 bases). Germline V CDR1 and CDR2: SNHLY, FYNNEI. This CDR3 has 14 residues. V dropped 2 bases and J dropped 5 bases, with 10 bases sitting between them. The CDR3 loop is CASSEWGRDQPQHF. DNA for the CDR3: TGTGCCAGCAGTGAATGGGGCAGGGATCAGCCCCAGCATTTT. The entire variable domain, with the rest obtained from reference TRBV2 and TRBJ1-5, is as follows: EPEVTQTPSHQVTQMGQEVILRCVPISNHLYFYWYRQILGQKVEFLVSFYNNEISEKSEIFDDQFSVERPDGSNFTLKIRSTKLEDSAMYFCASSEWGRDQPQHFGDGTRLSIL.

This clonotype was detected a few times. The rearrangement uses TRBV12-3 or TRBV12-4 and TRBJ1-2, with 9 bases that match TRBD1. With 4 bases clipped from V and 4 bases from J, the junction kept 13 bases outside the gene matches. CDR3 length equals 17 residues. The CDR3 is CASSWGTGSSGAYGYTF. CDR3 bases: TGTGCCAGCAGTTGGGGGACAGGGTCATCGGGGGCCTATGGCTACACCTTC.

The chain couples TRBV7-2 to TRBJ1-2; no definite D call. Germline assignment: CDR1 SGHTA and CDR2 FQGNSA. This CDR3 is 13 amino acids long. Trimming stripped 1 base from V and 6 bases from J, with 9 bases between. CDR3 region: CASSLGQVDGYTF. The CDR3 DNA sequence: TGTGCCAGCAGCTTAGGTCAGGTCGATGGCTACACCTTC. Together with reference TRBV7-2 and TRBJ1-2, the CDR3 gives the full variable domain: GAGVSQSPSNKVTEKGKDVELRCDPISGHTALYWYRQSLGQGLEFLIYFQGNSAPDKSGLPSDRFSAERTGGSVSTLTIQRTQQEDSAVYLCASSLGQVDGYTFGSGTRLTVV.

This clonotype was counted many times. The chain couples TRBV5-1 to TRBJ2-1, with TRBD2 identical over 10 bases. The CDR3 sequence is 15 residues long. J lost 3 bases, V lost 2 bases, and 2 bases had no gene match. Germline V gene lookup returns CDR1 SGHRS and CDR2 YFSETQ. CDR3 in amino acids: CASSFGLADYNEQFF. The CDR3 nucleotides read TGCGCCAGCAGCTTCGGACTAGCGGACTACAATGAGCAGTTCTTC. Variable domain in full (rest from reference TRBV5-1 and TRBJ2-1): KAGVTQTPRYLIKTRGQQVTLSCSPISGHRSVSWYQQTPGQGLQFLFEYFSETQRNKGNFPGRFSGRQFSNSRSEMNVSTLELGDSALYLCASSFGLADYNEQFFGPGTRLTVL.

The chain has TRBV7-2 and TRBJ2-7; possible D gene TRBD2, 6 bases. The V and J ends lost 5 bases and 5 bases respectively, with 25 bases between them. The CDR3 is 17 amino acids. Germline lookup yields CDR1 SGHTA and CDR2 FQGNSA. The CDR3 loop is CASSLLSGTGERNEQYF. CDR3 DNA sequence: TGTGCCAGCAGCCTACTCTCGGGCACGGGAGAAAGAAACGAGCAGTACTTC.